The 26 T cell receptor beta chains below come from one sample, sequenced in a study of T cells in Graves' hyperthyroidism and ophthalmopathy. Template material for amplifying TCR beta CDR3 regions consisted of RNA transcripts. First-round RT-PCR targeting the TCR CDR3 was performed with the HTBI primer set. TCRdb itself ran the multiplex PCR reads through MiXCR, one entry per CDR3 protein. The data contain 500,000 or so distinct CDR3 sequences, about a sixth of them singletons. Sequencing was performed on blood. The origin of the receptors is a young woman with Graves' ophthalmopathy.

This clonotype was seen a handful of times. The rearrangement joins TRBV5-1 to TRBJ1-2; the D gene is possibly TRBD1 (5 bases). This CDR3 spans 14 amino acids. Trimming removed 0 bases at V and 1 base at J, with 7 bases between. Per the germline V gene, CDR1 is SGHRS and CDR2 is YFSETQ. This chain's CDR3 is CASSLGQYNYGYTF. The CDR3 coding sequence is TGCGCCAGCAGCTTGGGACAGTATAACTATGGCTACACCTTC.

This clonotype was seen a single time. This chain joins TRBV14 and TRBJ2-1; a weak D match, TRBD1 (6 bases). This CDR3 spans 14 amino acids. Germline V gene sequence: CDR1 SGHDN, CDR2 FVKESK. V gave up 2 bases and J gave up 9 bases, with 14 bases separating them. The CDR3 is CASSQLVGAGEQFF. In DNA, the CDR3 is TGTGCCAGCAGCCAACTAGTGGGGGCGGGTGAGCAGTTCTTC.

The genes are TRBV19 and TRBJ1-5; D gene unclear. Trimming took 9 bases from V and 6 from J, leaving 12 bases between them. CDR1 is LNHDA and CDR2 is SQIVND in the germline V gene (reference sequence). This CDR3 spans 12 amino acids. CDR3 nucleotides: TGTGCCAGCAGACGCGGTAGTCAGCCCCAGCATTTT. It translates to CASRRGSQPQHF.

This clonotype was found a few times. V and J are TRBV7-3 and TRBJ1-5; tentatively, D is TRBD1 (6 bases). Deletions cut 3 bases from V and 1 base from J, with 13 bases between. The CDR3 sequence is 16 residues long. Germline lookup yields CDR1 SGHTA and CDR2 FQGTGA. CDR3 in amino acids: CASSFSVGASNQPQHF. DNA of the CDR3: TGTGCCAGCAGCTTTTCAGTGGGGGCAAGCAATCAGCCCCAGCATTTT.

This clonotype was found a few times. Written as DNA, the CDR3 is TGTGCCAGCAGCTTAGCGATTGGAGGGGAGACCCAGTACTTC. It encodes CASSLAIGGETQYF. The chain links TRBV7-6 to TRBJ2-5, with D tentatively TRBD2 (6 bases). The length of the CDR3 is 14 residues. V lost 0 bases and J 5 bases, leaving 10 bases between the germline ends. Germline V CDR1 and CDR2: SGHVS, FNYEAQ.

The J gene is TRBJ2-6, the V gene TRBV13; D not certain. From germline, CDR1 is PRHDT and CDR2 FYEKMQ (reference sequence). The ends were cut back, 5 bases at V and 2 bases at J, with 10 bases in the middle. The CDR3 runs to 15 residues. CDR3 region: CASSVRLAGANVLTF. CDR3 sequence (DNA): TGTGCCAGCAGCGTGAGGTTGGCTGGGGCCAACGTCCTGACTTTC. Full variable domain (rest looked up from reference TRBV13 and TRBJ2-6): AAGVIQSPRHLIKEKRETATLKCYPIPRHDTVYWYQQGPGQDPQFLISFYEKMQSDKGSIPDRFSAQQFSDYHSELNMSSLELGDSALYFCASSVRLAGANVLTFGAGSRLTVL.

There are many counts of this clonotype. The chain links TRBV7-2 to TRBJ2-7; D gene ambiguous. The germline V gene has CDR1 SGHTA and CDR2 FQGNSA. Trimming left V 1 base short and J 2 bases short, with 3 bases between. The CDR3 has 12 residues. This CDR3 reads CASSLVAYEQYF. The DNA for the CDR3 is TGTGCCAGCAGCTTAGTAGCCTACGAGCAGTACTTC.

The V and J genes are TRBV20-1 and TRBJ2-7; TRBD2 aligns across 10 bases. J lost 1 base, V lost 0 bases, and 9 bases had no gene match. This CDR3 comprises 17 residues. Germline loops: CDR1 DFQATT, CDR2 SNEGSKA (reference sequence). The CDR3 is CSARDSLAGVPSYEQYF. The CDR3 DNA reads TGCAGTGCTAGAGATTCCCTAGCGGGGGTACCGTCCTACGAGCAGTACTTC.

This clonotype was seen at least ten times. J is TRBJ2-1 and V is TRBV11-2, with TRBD1 matching over 7 bases. Trimming at V came to 4 bases and at J to 6 bases, leaving 6 bases not matched to a gene. The germline V gene encodes CDR1 SGHAT and CDR2 FQNNGV. This CDR3 has 14 amino acids. CDR3 region: CASSSTTGTNEQFF. The CDR3, as DNA: TGTGCCAGCAGCTCAACGACAGGGACCAATGAGCAGTTCTTC.

This clonotype was picked up one time. The genes are TRBV20-1 and TRBJ2-1, with TRBD2 matching 11 bases. The CDR3 sequence is 21 residues long. Losses at the gene ends were 3 bases for V and 8 bases for J; bases not matched to a gene: 27. Germline loops: CDR1 DFQATT, CDR2 SNEGSKA (reference sequence). The CDR3 bases are TGCAGTGCTAGCGGGGGGGGGTGGACTAGCGGGCTCGGCACATTGTTCGATGAGCAGTTCTTC. This sequence encodes CSASGGGWTSGLGTLFDEQFF.

This clonotype has a count of ten or more. J is TRBJ2-7 and V is TRBV11-2; 10 positions match TRBD2. Trimming took 3 bases from V and 5 from J; bases not matched to a gene: 4. Per the germline V gene, CDR1 is SGHAT and CDR2 is FQNNGV. The CDR3 extends over 14 amino acids. This chain's CDR3 is CASSFLAGAHEQYF. The CDR3 region has the DNA TGTGCCAGCAGCTTCCTAGCGGGGGCCCACGAGCAGTACTTC.

This clonotype was picked up many times. V usage is TRBV7-3 and J usage is TRBJ2-5, with D unresolved. The CDR3 length is 13 residues. The V gene's germline CDR1 is SGHTA and CDR2 FQGTGA. Deletions cut 2 bases from V and 5 bases from J, with 9 bases between. CDR3 loop: CASSLYSTETQYF. In nucleotides, the CDR3 is TGTGCCAGCAGCTTATACTCGACCGAGACCCAGTACTTC.

This clonotype occurred many times. This chain links TRBV18 with TRBJ1-6, with 9 bases matching TRBD1. After removal of 3 bases from V and 9 bases from J, the junction contained 3 bases not matched to a gene. This CDR3 is 14 amino acids long. Germline loops: CDR1 KGHSH, CDR2 LQKENI. The CDR3 nucleotides read TGTGCCAGCTCACCCGACAGGGGGAGTTCACCCCTCCACTTT. Its translation: CASSPDRGSSPLHF.

Concerning this clonotype: A much larger clone lies one base from this, so it may be a read error. The gene calls are TRBV7-9 and TRBJ1-1; D ambiguous. V lost 2 bases, J lost 10 bases, and 14 bases lay in between. CDR1 is SEHNR, CDR2 FQNEAQ, per germline (reference sequence). The CDR3 totals 13 residues. The CDR3 coding sequence is TGTGCCAGCAGCTTAAGTAAGGTTTTTGCAGCTTTCTTT. Residues: CASSLSKVFAAFF.

The rearrangement joins TRBV12-3 or TRBV12-4 to TRBJ2-7, with 10 bases aligning to TRBD1. Trimming at V came to 5 bases and at J to 4 bases, leaving 5 bases not matched to a gene. This CDR3 has 14 amino acids. For the CDR3, the DNA is TGTGCCAGCAGTAGAGGACAGGGGGTTTACGAGCAGTACTTC. It specifies CASSRGQGVYEQYF.

V is TRBV7-3 and J is TRBJ2-1; 8 bases match TRBD1. CDR3 length: 15 residues. Germline CDR1 reads SGHTA; CDR2 reads FQGTGA. The V and J ends lost 0 bases and 7 bases, in that order; junction bases with no gene match: 5. In nucleotides, the CDR3 is TGTGCCAGCAGCTTAACCCCAGGGGGCTATAATGAGCAGTTCTTC. Translating it yields CASSLTPGGYNEQFF.

V and J are TRBV6-2 or TRBV6-3 and TRBJ2-3, with 12 positions matching TRBD2. The length of the CDR3 is 16 residues. With 4 bases clipped from V and 5 bases from J, the junction kept 7 bases outside the gene matches. The V gene's germline CDR1 is MNHEY and CDR2 SVGEGT. The CDR3 loop is CASSLELAGGVDTQYF. The DNA for the CDR3 is TGTGCCAGCAGTTTAGAGCTAGCGGGAGGGGTAGATACGCAGTATTTT.

This clonotype was counted between two and nine times. This chain links TRBV9 with TRBJ1-6; 7 bases match TRBD1. Germline CDR1 SGDLS, CDR2 YYNGEE. The CDR3 runs 18 residues. Trimming at V came to 0 bases and at J to 7 bases, leaving 13 bases not matched to a gene. The DNA of the CDR3 is TGTGCCAGCAGCGTAGGGGGTAGAGGGGGACAGAAAAATTCACCCCTCCACTTT. Protein: CASSVGGRGGQKNSPLHF. The entire variable domain, with the rest obtained from reference TRBV9 and TRBJ1-6, is as follows: DSGVTQTPKHLITATGQRVTLRCSPRSGDLSVYWYQQSLDQGLQFLIQYYNGEERAKGNILERFSAQQFPDLHSELNLSSLELGDSALYFCASSVGGRGGQKNSPLHFGNGTRLTVT.

V gene TRBV5-1 combines with J gene TRBJ1-1; no clear D gene. The CDR3 is made up of 14 amino acids. Germline CDR1 and CDR2: SGHRS and YFSETQ. V was trimmed by 0 bases and J by 6 bases, leaving 12 bases between them. The CDR3 region is CASSLGSGIAEAFF. DNA of the CDR3: TGCGCCAGCAGCTTGGGCTCAGGAATCGCTGAAGCTTTCTTT.

This clonotype was found many times. The V and J genes are TRBV28 and TRBJ1-2, with 9 bases lining up with TRBD1. The germline V gene encodes CDR1 MDHEN and CDR2 SYDVKM. The CDR3 runs to 15 residues. V lost 5 bases and J lost 4; bases outside the gene matches: 8. Here the CDR3 DNA reads TGTGCCAGCAGTGAAACAGGGGGCGTGAGCTATGGCTACACCTTC. Translation: CASSETGGVSYGYTF.

The table lists this clonotype with many counts. The chain combines TRBV6-1 with TRBJ2-3, with 8 bases matching TRBD2. This CDR3 has 16 amino acids. Germline V CDR1 and CDR2: MNHNS, SASEGT. Losses at the gene ends were 5 bases for V and 1 base for J; bases not matched to a gene: 8. The CDR3 bases are TGTGCCAGCAGTCGGCGCTTGCGGGGGGGCACAGATACGCAGTATTTT. This gives the protein CASSRRLRGGTDTQYF.

This clonotype was counted a few times. The chain is built from TRBV27 and TRBJ2-7; 7 bases fit TRBD2. V shed 7 bases, J shed 3 bases, and the junction held 21 bases outside the gene matches. Per germline, CDR1 MNHEY and CDR2 SMNVEV (reference sequence). CDR3 length: 18 amino acids. CDR3 DNA: TGTGCCAGCACCCTTAAAGTAGTCGGGAGGAAGGTTGTCTACGAGCAGTACTTC. Protein sequence: CASTLKVVGRKVVYEQYF.

In its sample, this clonotype was seen a few times. A much larger clone sits a single nucleotide away, making a read error possible. The J gene is TRBJ1-1, the V gene TRBV3-1; D is unclear. Germline CDR1 is LGHDT and CDR2 is YNNKEL (reference sequence). The CDR3 is 12 residues long. The CDR3 loop reads CASSQSGTGAFF. As DNA, the CDR3 is TGTGCCAGCAGCCAATCGGGAACTGGAGCTTTCTTT.

This clonotype was seen repeatedly, ten times or more. This chain links TRBV28 with TRBJ2-1; 9 nucleotides line up with TRBD2. This CDR3 comprises 16 residues. CDR1 MDHEN and CDR2 SYDVKM come from the germline V gene. The junction had 16 bases not matched to a gene; V was cut back by 6 bases and J by 10 bases. CDR3: CASSPTGTSFSREQFF. CDR3 DNA sequence: TGTGCCAGCAGCCCAACCGGGACTAGCTTCTCCCGAGAGCAGTTCTTC.

At least ten counts were recorded for this clonotype. V and J are TRBV13 and TRBJ1-6, with 9 bases that match TRBD1. This CDR3 comprises 16 residues. Losses at the gene ends were 5 bases for V and 12 bases for J; bases not matched to a gene: 14. Germline CDR1 reads PRHDT; CDR2 reads FYEKMQ (reference sequence). CDR3 protein: CASSASAMDRGGPLHF. The CDR3 region has the DNA TGTGCCAGCAGCGCCAGTGCTATGGACAGGGGCGGACCCCTCCACTTT. Together with reference TRBV13 and TRBJ1-6, the CDR3 gives the full variable domain: AAGVIQSPRHLIKEKRETATLKCYPIPRHDTVYWYQQGPGQDPQFLISFYEKMQSDKGSIPDRFSAQQFSDYHSELNMSSLELGDSALYFCASSASAMDRGGPLHFGNGTRLTVT.

The genes are TRBV5-8 and TRBJ2-3; D unresolved. Germline loops: CDR1 SGHTS, CDR2 YDEGEE. The CDR3 contains 16 residues. V dropped 2 bases and J dropped 1 base, with 14 bases sitting between them. The CDR3, as DNA: TGTGCCAGCAGCTTTTCCTGGTCCGGAGGCACAGATACGCAGTATTTT. Its translation is CASSFSWSGGTDTQYF.